The 18 T cell receptor beta chains below all came from one sample that was sequenced in a study of OX40 agonist ivuxolimab in advanced cancers. Profiled with immunoSEQ multiplex PCR; TCRdb holds only in-frame clones, not every one. The table has 70,000 or so clones, 80% to 90% seen once. The sample in question was CD4+ or CD8+ T cells sorted from blood, obtained in a trial of the OX40 agonist ivuxolimab. These TCRs come from an adult with an advanced solid tumor such as melanoma, head and neck, liver or kidney cancer.

The rearrangement links TRBV19 to TRBJ2-7; tentatively, D is TRBD1 (6 bases). The germline gives CDR1 LNHDA, CDR2 SQIVND (reference sequence). Trimming took 1 base from V and 3 from J, leaving 13 bases between them. The CDR3 totals 15 residues. This CDR3 is CASSIALGTNYEQYF. In DNA, the CDR3 is TGTGCCAGTAGTATAGCGCTCGGGACAAACTACGAGCAGTACTTC.

This clone has just one count. The chain carries TRBV4-1 and TRBJ2-1; 14 nucleotides agree with TRBD2. CDR3 length: 17 amino acids. The germline gives CDR1 MGHRA, CDR2 YSYEKL. Trimming cost V 3 bases and J 6 bases; bases outside gene matches: 7. DNA for the CDR3: TGCGCCAGCAGCCAGGATGCCGGGACTAGCGGGAGCAATGAGCAGTTCTTC. This translates into CASSQDAGTSGSNEQFF.

This chain connects TRBV7-8 to TRBJ1-1; no clear D. Germline V gene lookup returns CDR1 SGHVS and CDR2 FQNEAQ. Trimming took 1 base from V and 1 from J, leaving 7 bases between them. The CDR3 is 14 residues long. CDR3 sequence (DNA): TGTGCCAGCAGCTTAGAGACTGAGAACACTGAAGCTTTCTTT. Protein sequence: CASSLETENTEAFF.

CDR3 sequence reads: CASSVETGANNEQFF. DNA for the CDR3: TGTGCCAGCAGCGTAGAGACAGGGGCGAACAATGAGCAGTTCTTC. The chain links TRBV9 to TRBJ2-1, with TRBD1 identical over 8 bases. V shed 0 bases, J shed 5 bases, and the junction held 4 bases outside the gene matches. Germline assignment: CDR1 SGDLS and CDR2 YYNGEE. The CDR3 is 15 residues long.

The chain is built from TRBV19 and TRBJ2-7; 10 bases agree with TRBD1. The germline gives CDR1 LNHDA, CDR2 SQIVND (reference sequence). This CDR3 has 17 residues. After removal of 5 bases from V and 2 bases from J, the junction contained 12 bases not matched to a gene. DNA for the CDR3: TGTGCCAGTAGTGTACGGCCGGGACAGGGGAGAACCTACGAGCAGTACTTC. Translating gives CASSVRPGQGRTYEQYF.

The V call is TRBV7-8, the J call TRBJ2-4; TRBD1 matches at 7 bases. The length of the CDR3 is 16 residues. V lost 6 bases, J lost 2 bases, and 10 bases stayed unmatched. CDR1 and CDR2 (germline): SGHVS, FQNEAQ. CDR3 amino acids: CASSSLARGTKNIQYF. The CDR3 bases are TGTGCCAGCAGTTCCCTAGCCAGGGGGACCAAAAACATTCAGTACTTC.

V usage is TRBV7-2 and J usage is TRBJ2-7, with 7 bases lining up with TRBD1. Per germline, CDR1 SGHTA and CDR2 FQGNSA. CDR3 size: 14 residues. V dropped 6 bases and J dropped 0; count of bases not matched to a gene: 5. The CDR3 loop is CASSFPGGSYEQYF. The CDR3 nucleotides read TGTGCCAGCAGTTTTCCAGGGGGCTCCTACGAGCAGTACTTC.

The gene calls are TRBV9 and TRBJ1-2; weak D call: TRBD1 (6 bases). Between the trimmed V and J ends, which lost 2 bases and 5 bases, there was a span of 13 bases. The CDR3 is 14 amino acids. Germline values: CDR1 SGDLS, CDR2 YYNGEE. CDR3 bases: TGTGCCAGCAGCGTCCGGACAGAGGAATATGGCTACACCTTC. Translated: CASSVRTEEYGYTF.

The chain recombines TRBV6-5 with TRBJ2-7; the D gene is possibly TRBD2 (7 bases). The germline V gene encodes CDR1 MNHEY and CDR2 SVGAGI. Between the trimmed V and J ends, which lost 4 bases and 3 bases, there was a span of 13 bases. The CDR3 length is 14 residues. The CDR3 sequence is CASSSPGGLYEQYF. The CDR3 DNA sequence: TGTGCCAGCAGTTCCCCGGGGGGCCTCTACGAGCAGTACTTC.

V and J are TRBV7-2 and TRBJ2-7, with unresolved D. CDR3 length equals 14 residues. Deletions cut 1 base from V and 7 bases from J, with 14 bases between. Germline CDR1 and CDR2: SGHTA and FQGNSA. The CDR3 DNA is TGTGCCAGCAGCTTAGGGGCCTGTGAGCTAGAGCAGTACTTC. Its protein product is CASSLGACELEQYF.

The chain joins TRBV7-3 to TRBJ2-1, with 8 bases matching TRBD1. J was trimmed by 0 bases and V by 1 base; bases with no gene match: 2. Germline CDR1 SGHTA, CDR2 FQGTGA. This CDR3 is built from 16 residues. The CDR3 spells CASSLRTGSSYNEQFF. The DNA of the CDR3 is TGTGCCAGCAGCTTAAGGACAGGGAGCTCCTACAATGAGCAGTTCTTC.

The chain combines TRBV5-8 with TRBJ2-5; tentative D call: TRBD1 (6 bases). Trimming removed 4 bases at V and 1 base at J, with 11 bases between. CDR1 is SGHTS, CDR2 YDEGEE, per germline. The CDR3 extends over 14 amino acids. In nucleotides, the CDR3 is TGTGCCAGCAGCCCCGGGACACTCCAAGAGACCCAGTACTTC. Residues: CASSPGTLQETQYF.

This clone was seen a single time. This chain links TRBV29-1 with TRBJ2-2, with 11 nucleotides matching TRBD1. This CDR3 region has 14 residues. The germline gives CDR1 SQVTM, CDR2 ANQGSEA. After removal of 5 bases from V and 4 bases from J, the junction contained 3 bases not matched to a gene. The CDR3: CSVHGTGGTGELFF. The CDR3, as DNA: TGCAGCGTTCATGGGACAGGGGGCACCGGGGAGCTGTTTTTT.

This chain connects TRBV28 to TRBJ2-1; D is unresolved. Per germline, CDR1 MDHEN and CDR2 SYDVKM. The V end lost 5 bases, the J end lost 7 bases, and 6 bases lay between the germline ends. The CDR3 consists of 11 residues. The CDR3 DNA sequence: TGTGCCAGCAGTGCCCCAAATGAGCAGTTCTTC. Protein sequence: CASSAPNEQFF.

This clone showed up just a few times. The V call is TRBV19, the J call TRBJ1-1; 9 nucleotides agree with TRBD1. From germline, CDR1 is LNHDA and CDR2 SQIVND (reference sequence). V was clipped by 5 bases and J by 3 bases; unmatched bases: 13. There are 17 residues in the CDR3. This chain's CDR3 is CASSSVPGQGPDTEAFF. CDR3 nucleotides: TGTGCCAGTAGTTCCGTCCCGGGACAGGGACCGGACACTGAAGCTTTCTTT.

The gene calls are TRBV27 and TRBJ2-7, with D perhaps matching TRBD1 (5 bases). Germline loops: CDR1 MNHEY, CDR2 SMNVEV (reference sequence). CDR3 length: 14 residues. V was shortened by 4 bases and J by 0 bases, with 10 bases between the two germline ends. The chain's CDR3 is CASSSYRSSYEQYF. For the CDR3, the DNA is TGTGCCAGCAGTTCATACAGGAGCTCCTACGAGCAGTACTTC.

The chain uses TRBV7-3 and TRBJ2-3; 12 nucleotides align to TRBD2. The CDR3 is 16 residues long. Germline V CDR1 and CDR2: SGHTA, FQGTGA. J lost 2 bases, V lost 5 bases, and 5 bases had no gene match. CDR3: CASSPGLAGITDTQYF. CDR3 in DNA: TGTGCCAGCAGCCCGGGACTAGCGGGTATCACAGATACGCAGTATTTT.

The chain carries TRBV7-9 and TRBJ2-1; the match to TRBD2 covers 7 bases. The CDR3 loop spans 15 amino acids. Germline lookup yields CDR1 SEHNR and CDR2 FQNEAQ (reference sequence). V shed 1 base, J shed 8 bases, and the junction held 8 bases outside the gene matches. The CDR3 nucleotides are TGTGCCAGCAGCTTAGGGATCTCTGGACTAGATGAGCAGTTCTTC. Protein: CASSLGISGLDEQFF.